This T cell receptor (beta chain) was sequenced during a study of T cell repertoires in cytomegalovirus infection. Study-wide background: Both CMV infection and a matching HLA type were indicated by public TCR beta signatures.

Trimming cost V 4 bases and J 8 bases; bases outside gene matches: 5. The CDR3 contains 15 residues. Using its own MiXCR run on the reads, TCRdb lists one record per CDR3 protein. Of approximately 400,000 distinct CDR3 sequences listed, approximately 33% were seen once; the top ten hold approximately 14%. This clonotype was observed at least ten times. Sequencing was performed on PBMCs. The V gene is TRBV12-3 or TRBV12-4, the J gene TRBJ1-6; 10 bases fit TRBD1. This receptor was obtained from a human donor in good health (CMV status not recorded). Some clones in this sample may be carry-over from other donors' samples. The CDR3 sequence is CASSSRTGGDSPLHF. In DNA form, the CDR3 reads TGTGCCAGCAGTTCCCGGACAGGGGGGGATTCACCCCTCCACTTT.